This T cell receptor (beta chain) was recovered during a study of shared clonotypes between healthy human individuals. Study results and caveats: The sampled material consisted only of blood, and tissue repertoires are likely to differ. Represented diversity (both genetic and exposure-history) was limited by the small number of donors.

A remark on this clone: Its antigen is undetermined.

In the original processing: There were no quality scores in the junction-only immunoSEQ sequences, so filtering differed. This table comes from immunoSEQ multiplex PCR, and its TCRdb copy is limited to in-frame clones, with some not included. The V and J calls and the clone size are those of that table, but D and trimming were determined from the DNA. The data hold some 2,000,000 clones, with around 95% observed a single time. This CDR3 contains 18 residues. The J segment lost 3 bases and the V segment lost 3 bases, leaving 9 bases of the junction unmatched. Germline lookup yields CDR1 SGHRS and CDR2 YFSETQ. All donors qualified as healthy HIV-negative adults and had experienced no recent acute infections or vaccinations.

The sequenced sample consisted of naive CD4+ T cells sorted from blood. Noted subset: CD45RA+ positively selected. The receptor was derived from a man between 18 and 29 years old in good health. The chain employs TRBV5-1 and TRBJ2-3; 14 positions agree with TRBD2. CDR3 DNA sequence: TGCGCCAGCAGCTACTCCGGGACTAGCGGGAGTGGGACAGATACGCAGTATTTT. Protein: CASSYSGTSGSGTDTQYF.